This T cell receptor (beta chain) was captured in a study of T cell clonality in common variable immunodeficiency. General study results and limits: What drives increased CVID clonality needs T cell subpopulation sequencing.

This CDR3 comprises 14 residues. Germline assignment: CDR1 SEHNR and CDR2 FQNEAQ (reference sequence). The ends were cut back, 6 bases at V and 2 bases at J, with 11 bases in the middle. This clone came up a few times. Antigen: not known. The read terminates 3 residues ahead of where the CDR3 ends, so the germline J gene completes it. Both groups were predominantly of Caucasian heritage. TCRdb's table, derived via immunoSEQ multiplex PCR, lists solely in-frame clones and lacks some. The repertoire shows tens of thousands of clones, none seen only once; the top ten take about 1.5%. The receptor's source is a person between 18 and 70 years old in good health. The V and J genes are TRBV7-9 and TRBJ1-5; TRBD1 might be the D (6 bases). The sample was peripheral blood mononuclear cells. CDR3 sequence reads: CASSKGVGNQPQHF. The CDR3 bases that were read are TGTGCCAGCAGTAAGGGGGTCGGCAATCAGCCC.